A selection of T cell receptor beta chains follows, all from one sample in a study of blood T cells in healthy people across ages. TCRdb re-derived calls from the 5' RACE reads in MiXCR, one entry per CDR3 protein. The repertoire consists of hundreds of thousands of distinct CDR3 sequences, with roughly 25% occurring once and the leading ten covering more than 8%. These same data were also listed under a study on T cells of mothers and their children.

Sequenced input: blood. Every receptor here comes from a boy aged 5 to 17 in good health. CDR3s include the opening cysteine and the closing phenylalanine or tryptophan. The D gene is left open where the match is weak. Clone sizes are given selectively: once, few, many, or a class where the clone is expanded.

>TRBV12-3/TRBV12-4|few|TRBJ2-7|.
CASSLALRGYEQYF
TGTGCCAGCAGCCTTGCCCTGAGGGGGTACGAGCAGTACTTC
>TRBV9|.|TRBJ1-4|.
CASSATGGVGEKLFF
TGTGCCAGCAGCGCCACAGGAGGGGTGGGAGAAAAACTGTTTTTT
>TRBV3-1|.|TRBJ2-1|.
CASSQRSGDEQFF
TGTGCCAGCAGCCAGAGAAGCGGCGATGAGCAGTTCTTC
>TRBV28|few|TRBJ2-7|.
CASTGGGHEQYF
TGTGCCAGCACCGGGGGCGGCCACGAGCAGTACTTC
>TRBV29-1|few|TRBJ2-5|TRBD2
CSSTLREGVETQYF
TGCAGCTCGACGTTGCGGGAGGGCGTCGAGACCCAGTACTTC
>TRBV6-1|few|TRBJ1-5|.
CASSLIWDQPQHF
TGTGCCAGCAGCCTCATCTGGGATCAGCCCCAGCATTTT
>TRBV14|.|TRBJ2-2|.
CASSPELGFDTGELFF
TGTGCCAGCAGCCCTGAACTGGGTTTTGACACCGGGGAGCTGTTTTTT
>TRBV3-1|.|TRBJ2-1|TRBD2
CASSQDWAGGHNEQFF
TGTGCCAGCAGCCAAGATTGGGCGGGAGGCCACAATGAGCAGTTCTTC
>TRBV14|.|TRBJ2-1|TRBD1
CASSLWDREEDEQFF
TGTGCCAGCAGCCTCTGGGACAGGGAGGAGGATGAGCAGTTCTTC
>TRBV4-2|.|TRBJ2-1|.
CASSQATSADEQFF
TGTGCCAGCAGCCAGGCGACTAGTGCGGATGAGCAGTTCTTC
>TRBV5-1|.|TRBJ2-6|TRBD1
CASSLVITTGTRSGANVLTF
TGCGCCAGCAGCTTGGTTATTACGACAGGGACCCGCTCTGGGGCCAACGTCCTGACTTTC
>TRBV29-1|.|TRBJ2-3|TRBD1
CSVLTGGEDTQYF
TGCAGCGTGTTGACAGGGGGGGAAGATACGCAGTATTTT
>TRBV9|few|TRBJ2-1|.
CASSAGRDISYNEQFF
TGTGCCAGCAGCGCGGGGCGGGACATCTCCTACAATGAGCAGTTCTTC
>TRBV7-2|few|TRBJ1-2|TRBD1
CASSLAETGGYGYTF
TGTGCCAGCAGCTTAGCTGAGACAGGGGGCTATGGCTACACCTTC
>TRBV12-3/TRBV12-4|.|TRBJ2-7|TRBD1
CASSTWTGVGYEQYF
TGTGCCAGCAGTACTTGGACAGGGGTTGGCTACGAGCAGTACTTC
>TRBV5-4|many|TRBJ2-5|.
CASSLDGRSAFGTQYF
TGTGCCAGCAGCTTGGACGGCAGGTCGGCTTTTGGGACCCAGTACTTC
>TRBV28|few|TRBJ2-1|.
CASSSLTRTVEGVSNEQFF
TGTGCCAGCAGTTCCTTGACTCGGACGGTAGAGGGTGTATCCAATGAACAGTTCTTC
>TRBV4-1|.|TRBJ1-2|.
CASSQVDFEDTYGYTF
TGCGCCAGCAGCCAAGTCGACTTCGAAGACACCTATGGCTACACCTTC
>TRBV12-3/TRBV12-4|.|TRBJ2-7|TRBD2
CASSRGLAGGQYEQYF
TGTGCCAGCAGTCGGGGACTAGCGGGAGGACAATACGAGCAGTACTTC
>TRBV29-1|few|TRBJ2-1|.
CSGGGPGNEQFF
TGCAGCGGGGGGGGCCCGGGCAATGAGCAGTTCTTC
>TRBV29-1|.|TRBJ2-7|TRBD1
CSAMDRGSYEQYF
TGCAGCGCCATGGACAGGGGTTCCTACGAGCAGTACTTC
>TRBV2|.|TRBJ1-2|.
CASIRGYGYTF
TGTGCCAGCATCAGGGGCTATGGCTACACCTTC
>TRBV20-1|few|TRBJ2-1|TRBD2
CSARDTLAGEVGEQFF
TGCAGTGCTAGAGATACGCTAGCGGGAGAGGTCGGAGAGCAGTTCTTC
>TRBV3-1|few|TRBJ1-1|.
CASSQVENEAFF
TGTGCCAGCAGCCAAGTGGAGAATGAAGCTTTCTTT
>TRBV20-1|.|TRBJ2-3|TRBD2
CSARSPGTIKRTDTQYF
TGCAGTGCTAGATCCCCCGGGACTATCAAGCGCACAGATACGCAGTATTTT
>TRBV5-5|.|TRBJ2-3|.
CASSTQGPGEYF
TGTGCCAGCAGCACTCAGGGCCCAGGGGAGTATTTT
>TRBV20-1|few|TRBJ1-4|.
CSARRGSGNEKLFF
TGCAGTGCTCGCAGGGGTTCGGGGAATGAAAAACTGTTTTTT
>TRBV13|.|TRBJ2-2|.
CASSPGGQVGTGELFF
TGTGCCAGCAGCCCAGGTGGGCAGGTAGGGACCGGGGAGCTGTTTTTT
>TRBV7-2|few|TRBJ2-5|.
CASSSNTGIETQYF
TGTGCCAGCAGCTCTAACACCGGGATAGAGACCCAGTACTTC
>TRBV20-1|few|TRBJ2-3|TRBD2
CSADLAGGPNTQYF
TGCAGTGCTGATCTAGCGGGAGGGCCAAATACGCAGTATTTT
>TRBV18|.|TRBJ2-7|TRBD1
CASSQGQGDSYEQYF
TGTGCCAGCTCCCAAGGACAGGGGGACTCCTACGAGCAGTACTTC
>TRBV20-1|.|TRBJ2-3|.
CSARDKPPGVDTQYF
TGCAGTGCTAGGGACAAGCCCCCCGGAGTAGATACGCAGTATTTT
>TRBV5-6|few|TRBJ2-7|.
CASSPLGVEQYF
TGTGCCAGCAGCCCTTTAGGGGTCGAGCAGTACTTC
>TRBV7-9|.|TRBJ2-1|TRBD1
CASSRLTGYNEQFF
TGTGCCAGCAGCCGTTTGACAGGGTACAATGAGCAGTTCTTC
>TRBV6-5|few|TRBJ2-1|.
CASSSLWSGSSEQFF
TGTGCCAGCAGCTCCCTTTGGTCAGGTTCTAGTGAGCAGTTCTTC
>TRBV10-3|.|TRBJ2-1|TRBD2
CAISSTVLAGIPNNEQFF
TGTGCCATCAGTAGCACCGTATTAGCGGGTATTCCCAACAATGAGCAGTTCTTC
>TRBV7-9|.|TRBJ2-5|.
CASSQLVKTLQETQYF
TGTGCCAGCAGCCAACTTGTAAAGACACTGCAAGAGACCCAGTACTTC